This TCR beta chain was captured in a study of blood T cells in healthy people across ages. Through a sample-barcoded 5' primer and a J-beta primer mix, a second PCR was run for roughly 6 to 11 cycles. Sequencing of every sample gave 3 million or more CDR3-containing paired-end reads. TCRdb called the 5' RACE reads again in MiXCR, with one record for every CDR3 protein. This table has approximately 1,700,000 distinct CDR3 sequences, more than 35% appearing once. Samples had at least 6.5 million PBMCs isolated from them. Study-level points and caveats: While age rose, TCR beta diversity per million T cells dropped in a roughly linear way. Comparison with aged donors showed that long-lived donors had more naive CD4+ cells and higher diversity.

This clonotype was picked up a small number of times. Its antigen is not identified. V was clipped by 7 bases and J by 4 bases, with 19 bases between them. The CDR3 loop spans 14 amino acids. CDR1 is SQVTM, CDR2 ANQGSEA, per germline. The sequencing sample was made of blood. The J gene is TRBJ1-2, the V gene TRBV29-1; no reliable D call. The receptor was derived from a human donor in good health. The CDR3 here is CSGTQMAESYGYTF. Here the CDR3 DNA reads TGCAGCGGGACCCAAATGGCAGAAAGCTATGGCTACACCTTC.